A single T cell receptor beta chain is shown here with its context. Its antigen is unidentified. The sample comes from a study of identical twins. Study outcomes and limitations: Out-of-frame alpha sequences shared by twins showed excess low generation probability.

With template switching, a universal primer site was added, and the cDNA carried unique molecular identifiers. MiXCR was run by TCRdb on the 5' RACE reads, yielding one entry per CDR3 protein. The table lists roughly 770,000 distinct CDR3 sequences, roughly 20% of them singletons. Trimming took 5 bases from V and 6 from J, leaving 13 bases between them. Germline-derived CDR1 and CDR2 are SGHNT and YENEEA. The CDR3 contains 13 residues. These data were also reused for a study on T cells expressing NK-cell markers. That paper notes: Researchers got TCR beta repertoires out of sorted CD3+CD56+NKG2C+, CD3+CD56+NKG2C- and CD3+CD56-NKG2C+ T cells. The study found dominant NKG2C+ clonotypes at roughly 1.0-8% of CD8+ T cells in roughly six donors.

The rearrangement uses TRBV11-3 and TRBJ1-1, with unresolved D. Input material: PBMCs. The clonotype was recovered from a woman between 18 and 29 years old in good health. Here the CDR3 DNA reads TGTGCCAGCAGCGTACCCTCCGTCGCTGAAGCTTTCTTT. Translated: CASSVPSVAEAFF.